This T cell receptor beta chain originates from a study of shared clonotypes between healthy human individuals. Across the study: Sampling drew on donors who were two women and three men aged 18 to 49.

Whole-study results and caveats: Clonotypes shared by all four donors outscored non-shared clonotypes in generation probability.

Of note for this clone: What it recognizes is unknown. Other DNA variants within this sample encode the same CDR3.

CDR1 and CDR2 from the germline V gene are LNHDA and SQIVND (reference sequence). V lost 3 bases to trimming and J lost 6 bases, with 12 bases between them. The CDR3 contains 14 residues. Assay: immunoSEQ multiplex PCR; the TCRdb copy retains only in-frame clones and omits some. Counted here are millions of clones, more than 80% occurring once; the ten biggest clones make up 0.35% to 0.5%. J is TRBJ1-5 and V is TRBV19; unclear D gene. The receptor was isolated from a man younger than 35 in good health. Some clones in this sample may be carry-over from other donors' samples. Sequencing input: naive CD4+ T cells from PBMCs. Subset defined: CD45RA+ positively selected. CDR3 protein: CASSIGPGGQPQHF. In DNA form, the CDR3 reads TGTGCCAGTAGTATTGGGCCAGGAGGTCAGCCCCAGCATTTT.